This T cell receptor (beta chain) was sequenced during a study of CD8 T cells in Susac syndrome. The CDR3 is made up of 13 amino acids. V was clipped by 8 bases and J by 2 bases, with 13 bases between them. Germline V gene data show CDR1 as SQVTM and CDR2 as ANQGSEA. Sequencing targeted TCR beta in T cells from blood (CD8+ and CD4+). Random hexamers primed reverse transcription of roughly 0.5 to 1 ug RNA. Using its own MiXCR run on the immunoSEQ multiplex PCR reads, TCRdb lists one record per CDR3 protein. The data contain 210,000 or so distinct CDR3 sequences, roughly 92% of them singletons. The sample was CD8+ T cells from PBMCs. This clonotype originated in a human donor with multiple sclerosis. The rearrangement joins TRBV29-1 to TRBJ2-1; D gene uncertain. As DNA, the CDR3 is TGCAGCTCGTTGAAGGCCACCTACAATGAGCAGTTCTTC. Translated, it gives CSSLKATYNEQFF.